The next 9 T cell receptor beta chains were all read from a single sample in a study of blood T cell repertoires in COVID-19 (dated by TCRdb to 2020 to 2022). The method behind the library was the immunoSEQ multiplex PCR assay. The clones in this table, taken by TCRdb from immuneACCESS, are in-frame only. Not every clone is retained; where verified, under half of the shortfall comes from an unresolved V gene, and the cause of the rest is unknown. In all, the sample holds 88,000 or so clones, and around 90% of those were seen once. 2% to 3% of the sample goes to the ten largest clones. Sample: peripheral blood. These receptors originate from a man aged 45 to 65 with acute or convalescent COVID-19.

The chain employs TRBV7-6 and TRBJ1-1; 9 bases map to TRBD1. The CDR3 has 14 residues. Per the germline V gene, CDR1 is SGHVS and CDR2 is FNYEAQ. Losses at the gene ends were 5 bases for V and 1 base for J; bases not matched to a gene: 2. The CDR3 bases are TGTGCCAGCAGCCCGGGACAGGGGAACACTGAAGCTTTCTTT. It yields the protein CASSPGQGNTEAFF. The whole variable domain, remainder taken from reference TRBV7-6 and TRBJ1-1, is GAGVSQSPRYKVTKRGQDVALRCDPISGHVSLYWYRQALGQGPEFLTYFNYEAQQDKSGLPNDRFSAERPEGSISTLTIQRTEQRDSAMYRCASSPGQGNTEAFFGQGTRLTVV.

This CDR3 is CASSVGQGGFNTEAFF. CDR3 DNA sequence: TGTGCCAGCAGCGTAGGACAGGGGGGCTTCAACACTGAAGCTTTCTTT. The rearrangement uses TRBV9 and TRBJ1-1; 9 nucleotides agree with TRBD1. Unmatched junction bases numbered 5, after V lost 0 bases and J lost 2 bases. The CDR3 totals 16 residues. The V gene's germline CDR1 is SGDLS and CDR2 YYNGEE.

V gene TRBV7-8 combines with J gene TRBJ1-5; maybe TRBD1 (5 bases). CDR3 length: 13 residues. With 4 bases removed from V and 5 bases from J, the gap between germline ends came to 9 bases. Germline assignment: CDR1 SGHVS and CDR2 FQNEAQ. CDR3 protein: CASSYGGYQPQHF. The CDR3 DNA is TGTGCCAGCAGCTACGGGGGTTATCAGCCCCAGCATTTT.

The chain couples TRBV19 to TRBJ1-1, with TRBD1 matching over 8 bases. The CDR3 spans 16 residues. Germline V gene sequence: CDR1 LNHDA, CDR2 SQIVND (reference sequence). With 1 base clipped from V and 6 bases from J, the junction kept 10 bases outside the gene matches. The CDR3 DNA reads as TGTGCCAGTAGTATAGGGATGGGGACAGGTGGGTCTGAAGCTTTCTTT. Its translation: CASSIGMGTGGSEAFF.

The table lists this clone with a count of one. This sequence joins TRBV19 and TRBJ2-3, with D possibly being TRBD2 (5 bases). This CDR3 region has 15 residues. The V and J ends lost 4 bases and 1 base respectively, with 12 bases between them. Germline assignment: CDR1 LNHDA and CDR2 SQIVND (reference sequence). In DNA, the CDR3 is TGTGCCAGTAGTACACACACGGAGGGCACAGATACGCAGTATTTT. Its translation is CASSTHTEGTDTQYF.

CDR3: CASSPGQIGNQPQHF. The DNA for the CDR3 is TGTGCCAGCAGCCCGGGACAGATCGGCAATCAGCCCCAGCATTTT. The chain recombines TRBV7-2 with TRBJ1-5; 7 bases agree with TRBD1. CDR3 length: 15 amino acids. V shed 5 bases, J shed 2 bases, and the junction held 6 bases outside the gene matches. CDR1 SGHTA and CDR2 FQGNSA come from the germline V gene. Full variable domain (rest looked up from reference TRBV7-2 and TRBJ1-5): GAGVSQSPSNKVTEKGKDVELRCDPISGHTALYWYRQSLGQGLEFLIYFQGNSAPDKSGLPSDRFSAERTGGSVSTLTIQRTQQEDSAVYLCASSPGQIGNQPQHFGDGTRLSIL.

This chain joins TRBV7-2 and TRBJ2-1, with TRBD2 as a possible D gene (5 bases). Germline CDR1 and CDR2: SGHTA and FQGNSA. The length of the CDR3 is 16 residues. V dropped 8 bases and J dropped 7 bases, with 24 bases sitting between them. The CDR3 sequence: CASGPRGRSPTNEQFF. As DNA, the CDR3 is TGTGCCAGCGGCCCCCGGGGTCGGTCCCCCACGAATGAGCAGTTCTTC.

The CDR3 sequence: CASSPMASQETQYF. CDR3 bases: TGCGCCAGCAGCCCGATGGCCTCCCAAGAGACCCAGTACTTC. This chain uses TRBV4-1 with TRBJ2-5; D gene ambiguous. The V end lost 4 bases, the J end lost 1 base, and 10 bases lay between the germline ends. Germline loops: CDR1 MGHRA, CDR2 YSYEKL. This CDR3 has 14 residues.

V and J are TRBV12-5 and TRBJ2-2, with 8 bases identical to TRBD1. Germline V gene data show CDR1 as LGHNT and CDR2 as FRNRAP. The length of the CDR3 is 16 residues. V was clipped by 6 bases and J by 0 bases; unmatched bases: 6. CDR3 in DNA: TGTGCTAGTGGGTCCGGACAGGGAACGAACACCGGGGAGCTGTTTTTT. Its translation is CASGSGQGTNTGELFF.